This T cell receptor (beta chain) emerged from a study of response to subunit inactivated influenza vaccine. With regard to this clonotype: Its specificity is unknown.

Each CDR3 protein gets one entry after TCRdb re-called the RT-PCR reads with MiXCR. The data show 800,000 to 1,000,000 distinct CDR3 sequences, roughly 20% seen once. This CDR3 comprises 15 residues. Per germline, CDR1 MNHNS and CDR2 SASEGT. The V gene end was trimmed by 5 bases and the J gene end by 6 bases; junction bases not matched to a gene: 10. Findings of the study overall: Authors suggested seasonal influenza vaccinations each recruit few new T cells.

This clonotype was obtained from a man aged 50-60 years who received an inactivated influenza vaccine. The rearrangement joins TRBV6-1 to TRBJ2-4, with 7 bases aligning to TRBD2. The starting material was PBMCs from blood, obtained more than 4 days after vaccination. The CDR3 DNA follows: TGTGCCAGCAGTAAGGGACTACAAGAAGGAAACATTCAGTACTTC. This gives the protein CASSKGLQEGNIQYF.